This T cell receptor (beta chain) was recorded in a study of blood T cells in healthy people across ages. Study-wide results and caveats: Compared with aged donors, long-lived donors showed fewer expanded clones, suggesting selection. Age advanced and TCR beta diversity per million T cells fell, roughly linearly.

Alongside a J-beta primer mix, a sample-barcoded 5' primer served in a second PCR lasting roughly 6 to 11 cycles. Using its own MiXCR run on the 5' RACE reads, TCRdb lists one record per CDR3 protein. The sample carries about 1.5 million distinct CDR3 sequences, about 40% recorded once. Each sample used at least 6 million PBMCs. Notes on this clonotype: As yet, its antigen is unknown.

The clonotype was recovered from a woman aged 18-29 years in good health. Sequencing was performed on blood.

The CDR3 here is CSIDRDNEKLFF. As DNA, the CDR3 is TGCAGTATCGACAGGGATAATGAAAAACTGTTTTTT. The gene calls are TRBV20-1 and TRBJ1-4; 7 bases match TRBD1. V lost 8 bases and J lost 4; bases outside the gene matches: 4. Germline V lookup: CDR1 DFQATT, CDR2 SNEGSKA (reference sequence). This CDR3 is 12 amino acids long.